Listed below are T cell receptor beta chains from one sample, sequenced in a study of blood T cell repertoires in COVID-19. Here immunoSEQ multiplex PCR was the method, and the copy in TCRdb shows in-frame clones only, minus some. The table shows about 250,000 clones, with about 85% occurring only once. Sample: PBMCs or T cells enriched from blood (not recorded which). These receptors were taken from a woman in her twenties or thirties with acute COVID-19. The CDR3 runs from the conserved cysteine through the conserved F or W. The D gene is left open where the match is weak. Some rows mark clone size as missing; the rest say once, few, many or name a class of expanded clone.

clone size: NA; D gene: TRBD1; V gene: TRBV3-1/TRBV3-2; J gene: TRBJ1-2; CDR3 DNA: TGTGCCAGCAGCCAGGGACAGGGCACCTATGGCTACACCTTC; CDR3 protein: CASSQGQGTYGYTF
clone size: NA; D gene: TRBD1; V gene: TRBV9; J gene: TRBJ1-5; CDR3 DNA: TGTGCCAGCAGCGCGACAGGGGCCAACAATCAGCCCCAGCATTTT; CDR3 protein: CASSATGANNQPQHF
clone size: NA; D gene: NA; V gene: TRBV4-3; J gene: TRBJ1-5; CDR3 DNA: TGCGCCAGCAGCCAAGATCTGGGCGCGGGTAATCAGCCCCAGCATTTT; CDR3 protein: CASSQDLGAGNQPQHF
clone size: NA; D gene: NA; V gene: TRBV12-2; J gene: TRBJ2-1; CDR3 DNA: TGTGCAAGGCGCTTAGTAGCGGGGGGGGGCATACATGAGCAGTTCTTC; CDR3 protein: CARRLVAGGGIHEQFF
clone size: NA; D gene: NA; V gene: TRBV5-1; J gene: TRBJ1-4; CDR3 DNA: TGCGCCAGCAGCTTGTTACCGAGAACTAATGAAAAACTGTTTTTT; CDR3 protein: CASSLLPRTNEKLFF
clone size: NA; D gene: TRBD1; V gene: TRBV2; J gene: TRBJ2-7; CDR3 DNA: TGTGCCAGCAGTACCCGGGGGACAGGGACCTACGAGCAGTACTTC; CDR3 protein: CASSTRGTGTYEQYF
clone size: NA; D gene: NA; V gene: TRBV2; J gene: TRBJ2-1; CDR3 DNA: TGTGCCAGCTCCTGGCGGGGTTACAATGAGCAGTTCTTC; CDR3 protein: CASSWRGYNEQFF
clone size: NA; D gene: TRBD2; V gene: TRBV9; J gene: TRBJ2-5; CDR3 DNA: TGTGCCAGCAGCATGGGGACTAGCCCAGAGACCCAGTACTTC; CDR3 protein: CASSMGTSPETQYF
clone size: once; D gene: NA; V gene: TRBV6-1; J gene: TRBJ1-2; CDR3 DNA: TGTGCCAGCAGTGAAGGGCCGCGACAGGAAGGCGGCTACACCTTC; CDR3 protein: CASSEGPRQEGGYTF
clone size: many; D gene: TRBD1; V gene: TRBV29-1; J gene: TRBJ2-7; CDR3 DNA: TGCAGCGTTGTTTTGAACAGGGGCTACGAGCAGTACTTC; CDR3 protein: CSVVLNRGYEQYF
clone size: NA; D gene: TRBD2; V gene: TRBV9; J gene: TRBJ2-2; CDR3 DNA: TGTGCCAGCAGCGTAGGTATAGCGGGATGGACCGGGGAGCTGTTTTTT; CDR3 protein: CASSVGIAGWTGELFF
clone size: NA; D gene: NA; V gene: TRBV12-3/TRBV12-4; J gene: TRBJ2-7; CDR3 DNA: TGTGCCAGCAGTTTGGGCTGGGCCTACGAGCAGTACTTC; CDR3 protein: CASSLGWAYEQYF
clone size: NA; D gene: TRBD2; V gene: TRBV29-1; J gene: TRBJ2-3; CDR3 DNA: TGCAGCGTCGGGCGGGAGGCGGGAGGAGCAACAGATACGCAGTATTTT; CDR3 protein: CSVGREAGGATDTQYF
clone size: NA; D gene: NA; V gene: TRBV3-1/TRBV3-2; J gene: TRBJ2-3; CDR3 DNA: TGTGCCAGCAGCCAAGGGGTGGGGGGAGCAGATACGCAGTATTTT; CDR3 protein: CASSQGVGGADTQYF
clone size: NA; D gene: NA; V gene: TRBV27; J gene: TRBJ1-5; CDR3 DNA: TGTGCCAGCAGTTTATCCAGGGGAAGCAATCAGCCCCAGCATTTT; CDR3 protein: CASSLSRGSNQPQHF
clone size: NA; D gene: TRBD1; V gene: TRBV19; J gene: TRBJ2-5; CDR3 DNA: TGTGCCAGTAGTGGGGCCAGGGGGCCCCAAGAGACCCAGTACTTC; CDR3 protein: CASSGARGPQETQYF